Each of the 25 T cell receptor beta chains below was sequenced from the same sample in a study of blood T cell repertoires in COVID-19. The data were produced by immunoSEQ multiplex PCR, yet TCRdb's version contains in-frame clones alone and is incomplete. The sample shows approximately 340,000 clones, 65% to 85% of them seen only once. What was sequenced was peripheral blood. These receptors were taken from a man aged 30 to 45 with active or convalescent COVID-19.

This chain links TRBV19 with TRBJ2-1; D is perhaps TRBD2 (5 bases). This CDR3 region has 16 residues. Trimming stripped 7 bases from V and 3 bases from J, with 19 bases between. The germline CDR1 and CDR2 sequences are LNHDA and SQIVND (reference sequence). The CDR3 is CASTYEGPGFYNEQFF. Written as DNA, the CDR3 is TGTGCCAGTACATATGAAGGGCCGGGGTTCTACAATGAGCAGTTCTTC.

The chain is built from TRBV10-3 and TRBJ2-5; TRBD1 matches at 8 bases. The germline V gene encodes CDR1 ENHRY and CDR2 SYGVKD. Trimming removed 0 bases from V and 5 bases from J; junction bases left unmatched: 2. The CDR3 loop spans 14 amino acids. The DNA for the CDR3 is TGTGCCATCAGTGAGTCCAACAGGGGGGAGACCCAGTACTTC. Encoded protein: CAISESNRGETQYF.

This clone was seen only a few times. The chain uses TRBV6-2 or TRBV6-3 and TRBJ2-7; D gene ambiguous. This CDR3 contains 14 residues. Trimming pared 4 bases from V and 1 base from J, leaving 11 bases between. Germline V gives CDR1 MNHEY, CDR2 SVGEGT. CDR3 in DNA: TGTGCCAGCAGTTTCCCGACTGCTTCCTACGAGCAGTACTTC. Translated: CASSFPTASYEQYF.

This sequence joins TRBV18 and TRBJ1-1; 7 bases map to TRBD1. The CDR3 has 16 amino acids. Losses at the gene ends were 3 bases for V and 1 base for J; bases not matched to a gene: 8. CDR1 is KGHSH, CDR2 LQKENI, per germline. CDR3 nucleotide sequence: TGTGCCAGCTCACCCCGACAGGGCGCAGGGAACACTGAAGCTTTCTTT. It translates to CASSPRQGAGNTEAFF.

This clone was recorded only once. The chain uses TRBV11-2 and TRBJ2-5; TRBD2 agrees at 12 bases. This CDR3 has 17 residues. Germline trimming cut 2 bases from V and 5 bases from J; bases unmatched to any gene: 9. The germline CDR1 and CDR2 sequences are SGHAT and FQNNGV. Written as DNA, the CDR3 is TGTGCCAGCAGCTTATCGGCTAGCGGGGGGGCCCCGGAGACCCAGTACTTC. Its translation is CASSLSASGGAPETQYF.

CDR3 protein: CASSLLPYRLLNTEAFF. For the CDR3, the DNA is TGTGCCAGCAGCTTGCTCCCTTACAGGTTATTGAACACTGAAGCTTTCTTT. The chain uses TRBV7-6 and TRBJ1-1, with D maybe TRBD1 (5 bases). Germline CDR1 SGHVS, CDR2 FNYEAQ. Trimming left V 3 bases short and J 0 bases short, with 17 bases between. The CDR3 is 17 residues long.

V and J are TRBV6-5 and TRBJ2-1, with 8 bases aligning to TRBD2. Trimming cost V 6 bases and J 8 bases; bases outside gene matches: 12. The CDR3 is 15 residues long. The germline CDR1 and CDR2 sequences are MNHEY and SVGAGI. CDR3 sequence reads: CASRDPAGAFDEQFF. In DNA, the CDR3 is TGTGCCAGCAGGGATCCAGCGGGAGCGTTTGATGAGCAGTTCTTC.

The gene calls are TRBV7-3 and TRBJ1-6; perhaps TRBD1 as D (5 bases). This CDR3 has 14 amino acids. CDR1 and CDR2 (germline): SGHTA, FQGTGA. With 5 bases removed from V and 11 bases from J, the gap between germline ends came to 16 bases. CDR3 amino acids: CASSPGGGEAPLHF. As DNA, the CDR3 is TGTGCCAGCAGCCCGGGGGGGGGTGAGGCACCCCTCCACTTT. Full variable domain (outside the CDR3, taken from reference TRBV7-3 and TRBJ1-6): GAGVSQTPSNKVTEKGKYVELRCDPISGHTALYWYRQSLGQGPEFLIYFQGTGAADDSGLPNDRFFAVRPEGSVSTLKIQRTERGDSAVYLCASSPGGGEAPLHFGNGTRLTVT.

The rearrangement uses TRBV9 and TRBJ2-1; D may be TRBD1 (5 bases). Germline V CDR1 and CDR2: SGDLS, YYNGEE. The CDR3 sequence is 15 residues long. Deletions cut 0 bases from V and 5 bases from J, with 12 bases between. The CDR3 coding sequence is TGTGCCAGCAGCGTAGGGGGCCAGGGTAACAATGAGCAGTTCTTC. Translating it yields CASSVGGQGNNEQFF.

This clone was seen once. This CDR3 is also generated by other DNA sequences in the sample. J is TRBJ2-7 and V is TRBV11-2; weak D call: TRBD1 (5 bases). Trimming cost V 3 bases and J 3 bases, with 9 bases left between them. The CDR3 is 13 residues long. CDR1 and CDR2 (germline): SGHAT, FQNNGV. CDR3 nucleotides: TGTGCCAGCAGCTTGGCCCAGGGCTACGAGCAGTACTTC. This encodes CASSLAQGYEQYF.

The V call is TRBV4-1, the J call TRBJ1-2; TRBD1 aligns across 8 bases. Germline CDR1 MGHRA, CDR2 YSYEKL. This CDR3 is built from 15 residues. V dropped 1 base and J dropped 3; count of bases not matched to a gene: 4. Written as DNA, the CDR3 is TGCGCCAGCAGCCAAGCGGACAGGGACTACTATGGCTACACCTTC. Translation: CASSQADRDYYGYTF.

The table lists this clone with a few counts. The chain links TRBV6-1 to TRBJ2-1; D is unresolved. Between the trimmed V and J ends, which lost 4 bases and 0 bases, there was a span of 16 bases. The CDR3 runs to 17 residues. The germline CDR1 and CDR2 sequences are MNHNS and SASEGT. This chain's CDR3 is CASSGSSGLSSYNEQFF. The CDR3 coding sequence is TGTGCCAGCAGTGGGAGCTCCGGTTTAAGCTCCTACAATGAGCAGTTCTTC.

This clone has only a few counts. V gene TRBV12-3 or TRBV12-4 combines with J gene TRBJ1-2; TRBD1 agrees at 7 bases. The CDR3 spans 13 residues. V was pared by 6 bases and J by 2 bases, with 3 bases of the junction left unmatched. The CDR3 DNA sequence: TGTGCCAGCAGCCCGACAGGGAACTATGGCTACACCTTC. It specifies CASSPTGNYGYTF.

V is TRBV4-2 and J is TRBJ1-1; D remains ambiguous. The CDR3 runs to 14 residues. Germline V gives CDR1 LGHNA, CDR2 YNFKEQ. Trimming took off 2 bases at V and 4 bases at J, with 11 bases between the two ends. The CDR3 here is CASSQPWEGTEAFF. The CDR3 DNA is TGTGCCAGCAGCCAACCCTGGGAGGGCACTGAAGCTTTCTTT.

This clone was recorded a few times. V gene TRBV9 combines with J gene TRBJ1-2; TRBD1 matches 9 bases. CDR1 is SGDLS, CDR2 YYNGEE, per germline. This CDR3 spans 15 amino acids. The V gene end was trimmed by 4 bases and the J gene end by 6 bases; junction bases not matched to a gene: 10. This chain's CDR3 is CASSTPGDRVHGYTF. The CDR3 DNA reads TGTGCCAGCAGCACCCCGGGGGACAGGGTTCATGGCTACACCTTC.

The chain combines TRBV5-1 with TRBJ1-2; 7 positions match TRBD1. V lost 0 bases to trimming and J lost 8 bases; unmatched junction nucleotides: 10. The germline V gene has CDR1 SGHRS and CDR2 YFSETQ. The CDR3 consists of 15 residues. The CDR3 protein is CASSLASDRARGYTF. CDR3 DNA sequence: TGCGCCAGCAGCTTGGCCAGTGACAGGGCCCGCGGCTACACCTTC.

This rearrangement joins TRBV20-1 to TRBJ1-2, with TRBD1 matching over 12 bases. The CDR3 is made up of 16 amino acids. The germline gives CDR1 DFQATT, CDR2 SNEGSKA (reference sequence). Losses at the gene ends were 3 bases for V and 4 bases for J; bases not matched to a gene: 9. The chain's CDR3 is CSASRGQGAEAYGYTF. CDR3 coding DNA: TGCAGTGCTAGTAGGGGACAGGGGGCGGAGGCCTATGGCTACACCTTC.

The gene calls are TRBV4-2 and TRBJ1-1, with D possibly being TRBD1 (5 bases). CDR1 is LGHNA and CDR2 is YNFKEQ in the germline V gene. The V and J ends lost 4 bases and 3 bases respectively, with 15 bases between them. The CDR3 is 15 residues long. CDR3 protein: CASSPAGGWDTEAFF. The CDR3 DNA is TGTGCCAGCAGCCCGGCCGGGGGTTGGGACACTGAAGCTTTCTTT.

The chain has TRBV6-5 and TRBJ1-4; D may be TRBD1 (5 bases). The CDR3 extends over 14 amino acids. Trimming took 7 bases from V and 8 from J, leaving 17 bases between them. Germline V lookup: CDR1 MNHEY, CDR2 SVGAGI. In DNA, the CDR3 is TGTGCCAGCAATCTTAAGGGGCCAGCCGAAAAACTGTTTTTT. Protein: CASNLKGPAEKLFF.

The chain links TRBV11-2 to TRBJ2-3; TRBD1 is a possible D gene (6 bases). V lost 1 base to trimming and J lost 5 bases, with 10 bases between them. Germline CDR1 is SGHAT and CDR2 is FQNNGV. The CDR3 contains 14 residues. CDR3 DNA sequence: TGTGCCAGCAGCTTAGTAGGCAGGGGAGATACGCAGTATTTT. It translates to CASSLVGRGDTQYF.

This chain uses TRBV7-3 with TRBJ2-3; no firm D call. Germline CDR1 and CDR2: SGHTA and FQGTGA. The CDR3 has 14 amino acids. V dropped 1 base and J dropped 5 bases, with 10 bases sitting between them. The CDR3 loop reads CASSLSLAIDTQYF. The CDR3 DNA follows: TGTGCCAGCAGCTTAAGCCTTGCTATAGATACGCAGTATTTT.

The V gene is TRBV18, the J gene TRBJ2-2; the match to TRBD2 covers 14 bases. This CDR3 region has 17 residues. CDR1 and CDR2 from the germline V gene are KGHSH and LQKENI. V lost 3 bases and J lost 5; bases outside the gene matches: 5. CDR3 coding DNA: TGTGCCAGCTCACCGACTAGCGGGGGGGCCGGAACCGGGGAGCTGTTTTTT. Translation: CASSPTSGGAGTGELFF. Together with reference TRBV18 and TRBJ2-2, the CDR3 gives the full variable domain: NAGVMQNPRHLVRRRGQEARLRCSPMKGHSHVYWYRQLPEEGLKFMVYLQKENIIDESGMPKERFSAEFPKEGPSILRIQQVVRGDSAAYFCASSPTSGGAGTGELFFGEGSRLTVL.

This clone was counted a few times. The chain carries TRBV28 and TRBJ2-7; 8 positions match TRBD1. With 5 bases clipped from V and 0 bases from J, the junction kept 6 bases outside the gene matches. CDR3 length: 15 residues. The germline gives CDR1 MDHEN, CDR2 SYDVKM. The CDR3 loop reads CASSPGTGFSYEQYF. The CDR3 coding sequence is TGTGCCAGCAGTCCCGGGACAGGTTTCTCCTACGAGCAGTACTTC.

This clone was observed a single time. The gene calls are TRBV12-5 and TRBJ2-2; possible D gene TRBD1, 6 bases. Germline CDR1 and CDR2: LGHNT and FRNRAP. CDR3 length: 15 amino acids. V shed 5 bases and J shed 1 base, with 11 bases lying between them. CDR3: CASGSRTVNTGELFF. In DNA, the CDR3 is TGTGCTAGTGGTAGTAGGACAGTGAACACCGGGGAGCTGTTTTTT.

The chain is built from TRBV29-1 and TRBJ1-5; tentatively, D is TRBD1 (5 bases). This CDR3 has 13 amino acids. The V gene lost 6 bases and the J gene lost 6 bases, with 15 bases spanning the gap. Germline V gene data show CDR1 as SQVTM and CDR2 as ANQGSEA. The chain's CDR3 is CSVQGGPFQPQHF. The CDR3 DNA reads TGCAGCGTCCAGGGTGGACCCTTTCAGCCCCAGCATTTT. Combining the CDR3 with reference TRBV29-1 and TRBJ1-5 gives the whole variable domain SAVISQKPSRDICQRGTSLTIQCQVDSQVTMMFWYRQQPGQSLTLIATANQGSEATYESGFVIDKFPISRPNLTFSTLTVSNMSPEDSSIYLCSVQGGPFQPQHFGDGTRLSIL.